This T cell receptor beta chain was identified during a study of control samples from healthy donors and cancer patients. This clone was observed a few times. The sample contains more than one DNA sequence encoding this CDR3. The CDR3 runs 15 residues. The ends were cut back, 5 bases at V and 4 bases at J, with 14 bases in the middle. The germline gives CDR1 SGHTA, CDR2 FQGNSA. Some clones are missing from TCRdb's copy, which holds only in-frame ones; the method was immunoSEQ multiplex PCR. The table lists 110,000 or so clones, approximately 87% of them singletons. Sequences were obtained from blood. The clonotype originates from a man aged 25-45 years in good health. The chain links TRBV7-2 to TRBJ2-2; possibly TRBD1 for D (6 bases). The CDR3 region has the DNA TGTGCCAGCAGCCCTCAAGGGACAACCACCGGGGAGCTGTTTTTT. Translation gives CASSPQGTTTGELFF. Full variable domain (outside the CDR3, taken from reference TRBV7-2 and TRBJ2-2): GAGVSQSPSNKVTEKGKDVELRCDPISGHTALYWYRQSLGQGLEFLIYFQGNSAPDKSGLPSDRFSAERTGGSVSTLTIQRTQQEDSAVYLCASSPQGTTTGELFFGEGSRLTVL.